The rows below give T cell receptor beta chains drawn from one sample of a study of cytotoxic CD8 clonotypes in ibrutinib-treated CLL. Profiling relied on immunoSEQ multiplex PCR, and the TCRdb table lists in-frame clones only, not all of them. In the table there are just over 200,000 clones, more than 70% of which are singletons. Sequencing used PBMCs, obtained after 12 months of ibrutinib treatment. These receptors all come from a human donor with chronic lymphocytic leukemia. The CDR3 runs from the conserved cysteine through the conserved F or W. Fields, in order: J gene, D gene, V gene, clone size, CDR3 protein, CDR3 DNA. A D gene is named only where the DNA matches it firmly. Clone size is stated in some rows and not others, as once, few, many or a class when expanded.

>TRBJ2-1|-|TRBV5-1|-
CASWDVDEQFF
TGCGCCAGCTGGGATGTAGATGAGCAGTTCTTC
>TRBJ2-7|-|TRBV5-1|-
CASSLDPSSYEQYF
TGCGCCAGCAGCTTGGACCCCTCCTCCTACGAGCAGTACTTC
>TRBJ2-7|TRBD2|TRBV28|-
CASSTSGGTYEQYF
TGTGCCAGCAGTACGAGCGGGGGCACCTACGAGCAGTACTTC
>TRBJ2-7|-|TRBV25-1|-
CASSEERSGTSHEQYF
TGTGCCAGCAGTGAGGAGAGATCCGGGACTTCGCACGAGCAGTACTTC
>TRBJ2-7|-|TRBV21-1|-
CASKGRHLQFYEQYF
TGTGCCAGCAAAGGTAGGCACCTACAGTTCTACGAGCAGTACTTC
>TRBJ2-1|-|TRBV4-2|-
CASSQEGYEQFF
TGTGCCAGCAGCCAAGAAGGATATGAGCAGTTCTTC
>TRBJ2-5|-|TRBV25-1|-
CASSEDSRGETQYF
TGTGCCAGCAGTGAAGACTCCCGGGGAGAGACCCAGTACTTC
>TRBJ1-2|-|TRBV27|-
CASSLSPNKLGYTF
TGTGCCAGCAGTTTATCCCCCAATAAATTGGGCTACACCTTC
>TRBJ1-1|-|TRBV6-5|-
CASSLTSGAGRGFF
TGTGCCAGCAGTTTGACTTCCGGAGCTGGAAGAGGTTTCTTT
>TRBJ1-1|-|TRBV7-9|-
CASSSGANRNTEAFF
TGTGCCAGCAGCTCGGGGGCGAACAGGAACACTGAAGCTTTCTTT
>TRBJ1-2|-|TRBV2|few
CASSEGAATNYGYTF
TGTGCCAGCAGTGAAGGCGCAGCAACCAACTATGGCTACACCTTC
>TRBJ2-2|-|TRBV7-6|once
CASSLGAWEGVTGELFF
TGTGCCAGCAGCTTAGGCGCGTGGGAGGGGGTCACCGGGGAGCTGTTTTTT
>TRBJ1-1|-|TRBV7-8|-
CASSLSTGGYLLSTEAFF
TGTGCCAGCAGCTTAAGCACTGGAGGGTACCTCTTGAGCACTGAAGCTTTCTTT
>TRBJ2-1|TRBD2|TRBV6-4|-
CASSERGGSYNEQFF
TGTGCCAGCAGTGAGCGGGGGGGCTCCTACAATGAGCAGTTCTTC
>TRBJ2-1|TRBD1|TRBV5-1|-
CASSLVGQGVGEQFF
TGCGCCAGCAGCTTGGTAGGACAGGGGGTAGGTGAGCAGTTCTTC
>TRBJ2-7|-|TRBV28|-
CASSLLGRPYEQYF
TGTGCCAGCAGTTTACTGGGCAGGCCCTACGAGCAGTACTTC
>TRBJ1-6|-|TRBV2|-
CASWMTASYNSPLHF
TGTGCCAGCTGGATGACAGCCTCCTATAATTCACCCCTCCACTTT
>TRBJ2-7|TRBD1|TRBV28|-
CASSLPSRDRGLYRSYEQYF
TGTGCCAGCAGTCTCCCAAGCCGGGACAGGGGCCTTTATCGATCCTACGAGCAGTACTTC
>TRBJ1-2|-|TRBV28|many
CASSLAHGYTF
TGTGCCAGCAGTTTAGCACATGGCTACACCTTC
>TRBJ2-3|TRBD2|TRBV7-9|-
CASRAGGTDTQYF
TGTGCCAGCAGAGCGGGGGGAACAGATACGCAGTATTTT
>TRBJ1-3|-|TRBV19|many
CASSHPLAPRNTIYF
TGTGCCAGTTCTCACCCCCTGGCACCACGAAACACCATATATTTT
>TRBJ2-1|-|TRBV29-1|-
CSVSIYEQFF
TGCAGCGTCTCGATATATGAGCAGTTCTTC
>TRBJ1-2|-|TRBV5-1|-
CASSGQDGRGGYTF
TGCGCCAGCAGCGGCCAGGACGGCCGGGGTGGCTACACCTTC
>TRBJ1-2|-|TRBV6-1|-
CASNRWSGDGYTF
TGTGCCAGCAACAGGTGGTCAGGGGACGGCTACACCTTC
>TRBJ2-1|TRBD2|TRBV4-1|-
CASSQQTSGRAGEQFF
TGCGCCAGCAGCCAACAGACTAGCGGGAGGGCCGGGGAGCAGTTCTTC
>TRBJ1-4|-|TRBV18|-
CASSHGEDNEKLFF
TGTGCCAGCTCACACGGAGAAGACAATGAAAAACTGTTTTTT
>TRBJ2-7|-|TRBV29-1|once
CSVVSETYEQYF
TGCAGCGTTGTCTCGGAAACCTACGAGCAGTACTTC
>TRBJ2-5|-|TRBV30|once
CAWSGNSLQETQYF
TGTGCCTGGAGTGGGAATAGTCTTCAAGAGACCCAGTACTTC
>TRBJ1-1|-|TRBV7-6|-
CASSNPTPNTEAFF
TGTGCCAGCAGCAACCCGACACCGAACACTGAAGCTTTCTTT
>TRBJ2-7|TRBD2|TRBV7-9|once
CASSLALAGGRTEQYF
TGTGCCAGCAGCTTAGCGCTAGCGGGAGGCCGTACCGAGCAGTACTTC
>TRBJ1-2|TRBD1|TRBV5-6|-
CASSSTGSYGYTF
TGTGCCAGCAGTTCGACAGGGTCCTATGGCTACACCTTC
>TRBJ1-2|-|TRBV11-3|few
CASSLDRVRGYTF
TGTGCCAGCAGCTTAGATCGGGTACGTGGCTACACCTTC
>TRBJ2-3|-|TRBV7-8|-
CASSLAPLYQFTDTQYF
TGTGCCAGCAGCTTAGCGCCTCTATACCAGTTCACAGATACGCAGTATTTT